The 12 T cell receptor beta chains below all came from one sample that was sequenced in a study of cytomegalovirus exposure and HLA in healthy donors. PCR employed 60 Vbeta and 13 Jbeta primers. The data were produced by immunoSEQ multiplex PCR, yet TCRdb's version contains in-frame clones alone and is incomplete. Among around 99,000 clones listed, around 73% were seen once. The material sequenced was PBMCs. Source of these receptors: a man between 25 and 39 years old in good health and CMV-seronegative.

This clone was seen a handful of times. The V gene is TRBV2, the J gene TRBJ1-5; D may be TRBD1 (6 bases). Germline V gene lookup returns CDR1 SNHLY and CDR2 FYNNEI. The CDR3 is 13 amino acids. V was trimmed by 8 bases and J by 4 bases, leaving 12 bases between them. CDR3 residues: CASEQGRNQPQHF. Written as DNA, the CDR3 is TGTGCCAGCGAACAGGGAAGGAATCAGCCCCAGCATTTT.

The chain joins TRBV2 to TRBJ2-3; the D gene is possibly TRBD2 (6 bases). The CDR3 covers 14 residues. The germline CDR1 and CDR2 sequences are SNHLY and FYNNEI. V lost 3 bases to trimming and J lost 2 bases, with 9 bases between them. CDR3: CASSDGTFTDTQYF. The DNA for the CDR3 is TGTGCCAGCAGTGACGGGACTTTCACAGATACGCAGTATTTT.

The rearrangement links TRBV29-1 to TRBJ2-7; 10 bases agree with TRBD1. This CDR3 spans 14 amino acids. J lost 2 bases, V lost 7 bases, and 8 bases had no gene match. Germline CDR1 and CDR2: SQVTM and ANQGSEA. The CDR3 coding sequence is TGCAGCGCACGGCCGGGACAGGGGCCCTACGAGCAGTACTTC. Its translation: CSARPGQGPYEQYF.

This clone was seen once. The V gene is TRBV29-1, the J gene TRBJ2-1; D is ambiguous. The length of the CDR3 is 15 residues. V gave up 3 bases and J gave up 5 bases, with 17 bases separating them. Germline V gene lookup returns CDR1 SQVTM and CDR2 ANQGSEA. The CDR3 reads CSVEPPVRQDNEQFF. CDR3 bases: TGCAGCGTTGAGCCCCCGGTCAGGCAGGACAATGAGCAGTTCTTC.

This clone was seen a handful of times. The J gene is TRBJ2-7, the V gene TRBV6-1; the match to TRBD2 covers 12 bases. The CDR3 contains 14 residues. V trimming: 11 bases; J trimming: 0 bases; junction bases outside the gene matches: 5. CDR1 and CDR2 from the germline V gene are MNHNS and SASEGT. The CDR3 spells CAARLAGASYEQYF. DNA of the CDR3: TGTGCCGCGAGACTAGCGGGGGCCTCCTACGAGCAGTACTTC.

The rearrangement joins TRBV2 to TRBJ1-4; no clear D. The CDR3 runs 11 residues. Germline values: CDR1 SNHLY, CDR2 FYNNEI. Trimming removed 6 bases at V and 7 bases at J, with 6 bases between. The CDR3 sequence is CASSGVEKLFF. Here the CDR3 DNA reads TGTGCCAGCAGCGGGGTTGAAAAACTGTTTTTT.

This chain joins TRBV4-2 and TRBJ1-3, with D maybe TRBD1 (5 bases). Trimming stripped 4 bases from V and 0 bases from J, with 16 bases between. Per the germline V gene, CDR1 is LGHNA and CDR2 is YNFKEQ. CDR3 size: 17 residues. CDR3 DNA: TGTGCCAGCAGCCCCTCCGGTCAGGGACTCTCTGGAAACACCATATATTTT. Its protein is CASSPSGQGLSGNTIYF.

This rearrangement joins TRBV19 to TRBJ2-2; 7 nucleotides match TRBD1. From germline, CDR1 is LNHDA and CDR2 SQIVND (reference sequence). The CDR3 loop spans 19 amino acids. V was pared by 5 bases and J by 3 bases, with 18 bases of the junction left unmatched. The CDR3 reads CASSDRPNYRGRDTGELFF. CDR3 bases: TGTGCCAGTAGTGACCGACCCAACTACAGGGGACGGGACACCGGGGAGCTGTTTTTT.

This clone showed up just a few times. The gene calls are TRBV6-5 and TRBJ1-4, with 11 bases fitting TRBD1. The CDR3 covers 15 residues. Trimming took 0 bases from V and 12 from J; bases not matched to a gene: 6. From germline, CDR1 is MNHEY and CDR2 SVGAGI. The CDR3 DNA reads as TGTGCCAGCAGTTACTCAGTAATGGGACAGGGGGAACTGTTTTTT. Translated, it gives CASSYSVMGQGELFF.

V and J are TRBV6-1 and TRBJ1-6, with 7 bases fitting TRBD1. The CDR3 sequence is 15 residues long. Losses at the gene ends were 5 bases for V and 8 bases for J; bases not matched to a gene: 9. The germline V gene has CDR1 MNHNS and CDR2 SASEGT. The CDR3 reads CASSLDREDYSPLHF. CDR3 nucleotides: TGTGCCAGCAGTCTTGACAGGGAGGATTATTCACCCCTCCACTTT.

This chain links TRBV7-9 with TRBJ1-5; D unresolved. V was pared by 2 bases and J by 3 bases, with 5 bases between. CDR1 and CDR2 from the germline V gene are SEHNR and FQNEAQ (reference sequence). The CDR3 spans 13 residues. This CDR3 reads CASSLLDNQPQHF. In DNA, the CDR3 is TGTGCCAGCAGCTTATTAGACAATCAGCCCCAGCATTTT.

V usage is TRBV27 and J usage is TRBJ2-1, with a weak D call TRBD1 (6 bases). Germline CDR1 and CDR2: MNHEY and SMNVEV (reference sequence). V gave up 5 bases and J gave up 8 bases, with 10 bases separating them. This CDR3 has 12 amino acids. DNA for the CDR3: TGTGCCAGCAGTATACAGGGTCATGAGCAGTTCTTC. This sequence encodes CASSIQGHEQFF.